The present T cell receptor beta chain was sequenced within a study of response to subunit inactivated influenza vaccine. Study results and caveats: Authors suggested few new T cells are recruited by each seasonal influenza vaccination.

TCRdb reanalysed the RT-PCR reads using MiXCR and keeps one entry per CDR3 protein. This sample yields 650,000 to 700,000 distinct CDR3 sequences, of which 15% to 18% are seen a single time; around a tenth belongs to the top ten. The germline CDR1 and CDR2 sequences are SEHNR and FQNEAQ (reference sequence). V lost 5 bases and J lost 4, with 11 bases in between. This CDR3 has 14 amino acids. Of note for this clonotype: Its matching antigen is unknown.

This receptor was obtained from a man over 45 who received an inactivated influenza vaccine. This specimen was PBMCs from blood, taken 11 to 12 days after vaccination. The chain combines TRBV7-9 with TRBJ2-2, with D perhaps matching TRBD1 (6 bases). CDR3 sequence: CASSPDSATGELFF. Written as DNA, the CDR3 is TGTGCCAGCAGCCCGGACAGTGCCACCGGGGAGCTGTTTTTT. The entire variable domain, with the rest obtained from reference TRBV7-9 and TRBJ2-2, is as follows: DTGVSQNPRHKITKRGQNVTFRCDPISEHNRLYWYRQTLGQGPEFLTYFQNEAQLEKSRLLSDRFSAERPKGSFSTLEIQRTEQGDSAMYLCASSPDSATGELFFGEGSRLTVL.